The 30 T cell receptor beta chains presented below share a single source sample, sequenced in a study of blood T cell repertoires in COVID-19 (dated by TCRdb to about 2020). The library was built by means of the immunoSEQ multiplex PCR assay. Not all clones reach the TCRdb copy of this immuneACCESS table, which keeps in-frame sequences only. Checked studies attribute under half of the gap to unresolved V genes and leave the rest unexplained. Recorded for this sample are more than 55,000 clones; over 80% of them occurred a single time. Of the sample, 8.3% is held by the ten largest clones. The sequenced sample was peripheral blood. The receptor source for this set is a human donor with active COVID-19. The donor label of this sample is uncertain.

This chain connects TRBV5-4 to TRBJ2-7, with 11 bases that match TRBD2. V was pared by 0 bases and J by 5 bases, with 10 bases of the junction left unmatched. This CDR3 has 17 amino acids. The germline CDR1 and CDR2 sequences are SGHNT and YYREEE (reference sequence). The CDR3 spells CASSLGGSGRGGNEQYF. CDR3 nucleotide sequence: TGTGCCAGCAGCTTGGGGGGTAGCGGGAGGGGAGGTAACGAGCAGTACTTC.

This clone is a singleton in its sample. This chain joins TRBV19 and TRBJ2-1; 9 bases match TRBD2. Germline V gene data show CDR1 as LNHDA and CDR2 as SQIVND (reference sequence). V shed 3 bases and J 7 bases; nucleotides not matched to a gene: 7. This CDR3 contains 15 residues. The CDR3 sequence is CASSMGSGGVNEQFF. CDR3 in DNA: TGTGCCAGTAGTATGGGTAGCGGGGGAGTTAATGAGCAGTTCTTC.

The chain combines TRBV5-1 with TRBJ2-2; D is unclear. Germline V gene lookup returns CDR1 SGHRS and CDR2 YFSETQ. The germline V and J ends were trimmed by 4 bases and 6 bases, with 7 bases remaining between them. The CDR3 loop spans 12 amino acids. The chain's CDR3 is CASSESPGELFF. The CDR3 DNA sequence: TGCGCCAGCAGCGAGAGTCCCGGGGAGCTGTTTTTT.

The CDR3 loop reads CASSLELEETQYF. CDR3 nucleotides: TGTGCCAGCAGCTTGGAGCTTGAAGAGACCCAGTACTTC. The chain is built from TRBV5-4 and TRBJ2-5; D is unresolved. The CDR3 sequence is 13 residues long. Trimming shortened V by 0 bases and J by 3 bases, and 6 bases separated the two germline ends. Germline V gene lookup returns CDR1 SGHNT and CDR2 YYREEE (reference sequence).

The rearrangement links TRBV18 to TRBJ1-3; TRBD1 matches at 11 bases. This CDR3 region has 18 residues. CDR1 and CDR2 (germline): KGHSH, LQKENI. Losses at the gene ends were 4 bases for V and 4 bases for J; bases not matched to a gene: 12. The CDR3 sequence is CASSQTKSGQGDGNTIYF. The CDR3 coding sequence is TGTGCCAGCTCACAAACCAAGTCGGGACAGGGGGACGGAAACACCATATATTTT.

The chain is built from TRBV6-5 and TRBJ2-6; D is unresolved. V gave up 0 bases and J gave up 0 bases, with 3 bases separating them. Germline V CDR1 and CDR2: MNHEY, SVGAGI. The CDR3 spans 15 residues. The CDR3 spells CASSYSRSGANVLTF. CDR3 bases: TGTGCCAGCAGTTACTCCCGCTCTGGGGCCAACGTCCTGACTTTC.

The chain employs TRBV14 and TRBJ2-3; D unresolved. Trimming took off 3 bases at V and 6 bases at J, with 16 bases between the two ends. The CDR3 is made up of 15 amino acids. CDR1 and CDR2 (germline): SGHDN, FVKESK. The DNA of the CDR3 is TGTGCCAGCAGCCACCTGGCGATGTCGAGGGATACGCAGTATTTT. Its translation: CASSHLAMSRDTQYF.

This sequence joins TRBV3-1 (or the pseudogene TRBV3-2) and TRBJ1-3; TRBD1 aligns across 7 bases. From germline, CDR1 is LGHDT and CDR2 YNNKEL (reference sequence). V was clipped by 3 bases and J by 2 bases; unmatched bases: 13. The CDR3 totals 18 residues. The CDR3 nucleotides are TGTGCCAGCAGCCACCAAACAGGGGTAGGATCACCTGGAAACACCATATATTTT. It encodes CASSHQTGVGSPGNTIYF.

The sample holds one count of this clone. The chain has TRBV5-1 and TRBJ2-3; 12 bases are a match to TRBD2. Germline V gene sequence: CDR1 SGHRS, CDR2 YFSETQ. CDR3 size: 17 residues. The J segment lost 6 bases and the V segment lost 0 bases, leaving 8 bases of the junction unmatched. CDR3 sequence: CASSLGLAGVPLDTQYF. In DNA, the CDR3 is TGCGCCAGCAGCTTGGGACTAGCGGGAGTCCCTTTGGATACGCAGTATTTT.

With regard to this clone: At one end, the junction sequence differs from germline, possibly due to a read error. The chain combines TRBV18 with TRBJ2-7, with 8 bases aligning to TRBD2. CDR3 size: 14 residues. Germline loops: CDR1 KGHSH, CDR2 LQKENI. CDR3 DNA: TGTGCCAGCTCCCCACTCGGGGGGGCCGACGAGCAGTACTTC. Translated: CASSPLGGADEQYF. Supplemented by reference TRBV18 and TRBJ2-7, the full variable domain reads NAGVMQNPRHLVRRRGQEARLRCSPMKGHSHVYWYRQLPEEGLKFMVYLQKENIIDESGMPKERFSAEFPKEGPSILRIQQVVRGDSAAYFCASSPLGGADEQYFGPGTRLTVT.

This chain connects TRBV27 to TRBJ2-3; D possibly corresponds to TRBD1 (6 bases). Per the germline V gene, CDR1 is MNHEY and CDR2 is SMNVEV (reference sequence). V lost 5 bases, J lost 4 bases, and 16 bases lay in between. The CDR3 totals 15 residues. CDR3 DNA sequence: TGTGCCAGCAGTCCCGGGACATTCGGGGCAGATACGCAGTATTTT. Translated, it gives CASSPGTFGADTQYF.

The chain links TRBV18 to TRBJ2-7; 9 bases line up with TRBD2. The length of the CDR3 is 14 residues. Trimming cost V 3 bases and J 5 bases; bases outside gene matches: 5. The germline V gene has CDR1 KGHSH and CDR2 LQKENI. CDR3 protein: CASSPPQREDEQYF. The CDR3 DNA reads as TGTGCCAGCTCACCCCCCCAGCGGGAGGACGAGCAGTACTTC. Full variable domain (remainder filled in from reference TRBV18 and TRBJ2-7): NAGVMQNPRHLVRRRGQEARLRCSPMKGHSHVYWYRQLPEEGLKFMVYLQKENIIDESGMPKERFSAEFPKEGPSILRIQQVVRGDSAAYFCASSPPQREDEQYFGPGTRLTVT.

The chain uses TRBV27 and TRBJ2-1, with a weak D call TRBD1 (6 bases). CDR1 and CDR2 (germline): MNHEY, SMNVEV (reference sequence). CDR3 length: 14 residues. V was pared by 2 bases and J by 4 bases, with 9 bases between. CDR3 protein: CASSLGTNYNEQFF. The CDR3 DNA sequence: TGTGCCAGCAGTTTAGGGACAAATTACAATGAGCAGTTCTTC.

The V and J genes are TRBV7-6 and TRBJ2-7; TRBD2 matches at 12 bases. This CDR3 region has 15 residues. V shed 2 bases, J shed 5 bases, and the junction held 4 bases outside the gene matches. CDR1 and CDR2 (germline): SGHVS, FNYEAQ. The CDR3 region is CASSLLAGGPHEQYF. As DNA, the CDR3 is TGTGCCAGCAGCTTACTAGCGGGAGGGCCCCACGAGCAGTACTTC.

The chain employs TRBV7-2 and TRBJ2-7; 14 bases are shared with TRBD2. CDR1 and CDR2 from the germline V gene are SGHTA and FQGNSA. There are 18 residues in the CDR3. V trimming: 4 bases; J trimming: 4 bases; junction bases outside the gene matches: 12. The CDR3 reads CASSSGTSGRTFGYEQYF. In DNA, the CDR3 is TGTGCCAGCAGCTCCGGGACTAGCGGGAGAACGTTTGGTTACGAGCAGTACTTC.

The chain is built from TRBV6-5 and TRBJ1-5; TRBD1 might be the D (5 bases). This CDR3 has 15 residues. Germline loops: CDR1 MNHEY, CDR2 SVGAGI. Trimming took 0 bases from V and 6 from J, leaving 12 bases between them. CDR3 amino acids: CASSYSGGVGQPQHF. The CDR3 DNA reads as TGTGCCAGCAGTTACTCGGGGGGGGTCGGTCAGCCCCAGCATTTT.

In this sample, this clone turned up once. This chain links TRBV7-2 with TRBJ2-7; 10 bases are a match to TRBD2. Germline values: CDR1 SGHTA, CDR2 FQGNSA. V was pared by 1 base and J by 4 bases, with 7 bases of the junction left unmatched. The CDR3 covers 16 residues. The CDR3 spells CASSLGPSGGVYEQYF. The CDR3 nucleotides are TGTGCCAGCAGCTTAGGCCCGAGCGGGGGGGTTTACGAGCAGTACTTC. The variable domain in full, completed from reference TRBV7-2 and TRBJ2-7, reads GAGVSQSPSNKVTEKGKDVELRCDPISGHTALYWYRQSLGQGLEFLIYFQGNSAPDKSGLPSDRFSAERTGGSVSTLTIQRTQQEDSAVYLCASSLGPSGGVYEQYFGPGTRLTVT.

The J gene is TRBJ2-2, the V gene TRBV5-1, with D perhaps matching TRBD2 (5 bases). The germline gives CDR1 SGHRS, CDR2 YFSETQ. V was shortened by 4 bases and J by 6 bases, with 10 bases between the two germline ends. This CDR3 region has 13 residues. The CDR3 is CASSTDSAGELFF. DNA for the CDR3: TGCGCCAGCAGCACGGACTCTGCCGGGGAGCTGTTTTTT.

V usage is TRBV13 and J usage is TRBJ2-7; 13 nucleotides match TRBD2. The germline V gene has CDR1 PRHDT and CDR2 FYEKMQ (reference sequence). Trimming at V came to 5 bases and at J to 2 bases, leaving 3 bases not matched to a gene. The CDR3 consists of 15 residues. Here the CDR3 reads CASSRTSGRTYEQYF. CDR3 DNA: TGTGCCAGCAGCCGGACTAGCGGGAGAACCTACGAGCAGTACTTC.

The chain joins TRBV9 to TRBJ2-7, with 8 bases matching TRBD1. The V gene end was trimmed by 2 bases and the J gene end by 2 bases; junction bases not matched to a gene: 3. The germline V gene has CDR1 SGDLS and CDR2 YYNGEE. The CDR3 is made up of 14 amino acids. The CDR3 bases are TGTGCCAGCAGCGTTGGACAGGGAACCTACGAGCAGTACTTC. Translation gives CASSVGQGTYEQYF.

The CDR3 loop reads CASSEIAGGGPQETQYF. CDR3 nucleotide sequence: TGTGCCAGCAGTGAAATAGCGGGGGGGGGTCCTCAAGAGACCCAGTACTTC. V and J are TRBV2 and TRBJ2-5, with 11 bases fitting TRBD2. Germline loops: CDR1 SNHLY, CDR2 FYNNEI. The CDR3 length is 17 residues. After removal of 2 bases from V and 2 bases from J, the junction contained 7 bases not matched to a gene.

CDR3 loop: CASSLEETSGSDTQYF. Here the CDR3 DNA reads TGTGCCAGCAGCCTCGAGGAGACTAGCGGCTCAGATACGCAGTATTTT. The chain uses TRBV2 and TRBJ2-3, with TRBD2 matching 9 bases. The CDR3 loop spans 16 amino acids. CDR1 SNHLY and CDR2 FYNNEI come from the germline V gene. After removal of 6 bases from V and 4 bases from J, the junction contained 11 bases not matched to a gene.

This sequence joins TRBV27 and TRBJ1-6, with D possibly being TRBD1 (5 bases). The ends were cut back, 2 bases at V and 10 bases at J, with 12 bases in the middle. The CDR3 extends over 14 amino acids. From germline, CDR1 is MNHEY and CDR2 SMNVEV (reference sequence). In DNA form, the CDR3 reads TGTGCCAGCAGTTTAATCCGGGGGAACTCACCCCTCCACTTT. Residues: CASSLIRGNSPLHF.

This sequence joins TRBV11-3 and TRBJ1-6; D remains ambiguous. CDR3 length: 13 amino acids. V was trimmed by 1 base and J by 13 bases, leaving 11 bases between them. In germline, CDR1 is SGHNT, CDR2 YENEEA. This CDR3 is CASSLGGSSPLHF. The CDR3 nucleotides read TGTGCCAGCAGCTTAGGTGGTAGCTCGCCCCTCCACTTT.

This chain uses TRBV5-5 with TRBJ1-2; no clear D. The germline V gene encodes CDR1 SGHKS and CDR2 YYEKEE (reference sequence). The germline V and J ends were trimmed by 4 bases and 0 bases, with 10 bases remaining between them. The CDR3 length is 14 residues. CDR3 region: CASSQPGSNYGYTF. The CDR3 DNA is TGTGCCAGCAGCCAACCGGGATCTAACTATGGCTACACCTTC.

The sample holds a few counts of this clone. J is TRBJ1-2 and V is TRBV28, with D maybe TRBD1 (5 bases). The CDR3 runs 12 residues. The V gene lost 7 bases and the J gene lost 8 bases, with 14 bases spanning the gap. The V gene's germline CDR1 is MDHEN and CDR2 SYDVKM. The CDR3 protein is CASMIGGKGYTF. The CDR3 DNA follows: TGTGCCAGCATGATCGGGGGAAAGGGCTACACCTTC.

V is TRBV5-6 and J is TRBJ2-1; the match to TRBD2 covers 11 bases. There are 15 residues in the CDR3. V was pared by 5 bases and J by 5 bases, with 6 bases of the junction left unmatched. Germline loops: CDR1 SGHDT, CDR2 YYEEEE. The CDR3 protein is CASSWTSGFDNEQFF. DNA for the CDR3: TGTGCCAGCAGTTGGACTAGCGGGTTTGACAATGAGCAGTTCTTC.

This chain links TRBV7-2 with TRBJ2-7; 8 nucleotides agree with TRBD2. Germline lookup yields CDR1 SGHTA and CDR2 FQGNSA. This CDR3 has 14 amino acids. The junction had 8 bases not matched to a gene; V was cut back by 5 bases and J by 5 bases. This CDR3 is CASSPPGGPHEQYF. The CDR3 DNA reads TGTGCCAGCAGCCCCCCGGGGGGGCCCCACGAGCAGTACTTC.

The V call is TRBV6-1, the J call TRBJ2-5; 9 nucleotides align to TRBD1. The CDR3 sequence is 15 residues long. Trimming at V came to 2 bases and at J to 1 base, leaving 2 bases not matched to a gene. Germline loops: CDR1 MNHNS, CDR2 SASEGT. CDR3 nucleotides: TGTGCCAGCAGTGAAAACAGGGGGCTCCAAGAGACCCAGTACTTC. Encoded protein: CASSENRGLQETQYF.

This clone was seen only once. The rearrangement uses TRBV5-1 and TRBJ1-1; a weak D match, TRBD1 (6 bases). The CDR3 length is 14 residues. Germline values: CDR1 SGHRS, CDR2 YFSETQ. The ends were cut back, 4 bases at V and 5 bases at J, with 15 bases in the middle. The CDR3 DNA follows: TGCGCCAGCAGCGGGGACACATTGCGGACTGAAGCTTTCTTT. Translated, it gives CASSGDTLRTEAFF.